The 5 T cell receptor beta chains below come from one sample, sequenced in a study of Graves' ophthalmopathy and Graves' hyperthyroidism. Amplified TCR beta CDR3 regions were obtained using RNA transcripts as template. HTBI-primed RT-PCR formed the first round, and a multiplex PCR formed the second. TCRdb re-derived calls from the multiplex PCR reads in MiXCR, one entry per CDR3 protein. The sample has hundreds of thousands of distinct CDR3 sequences, roughly 21% seen once; the top ten hold roughly 3%. Sequencing was performed on peripheral blood. These receptors came from a woman between 18 and 30 years old with stable Graves' hyperthyroidism.

This clonotype was detected many times. The rearrangement uses TRBV6-1 and TRBJ1-1; the match to TRBD1 covers 10 bases. CDR1 and CDR2 (germline): MNHNS, SASEGT. Trimming took 2 bases from V and 0 from J; bases not matched to a gene: 9. This CDR3 contains 18 residues. CDR3 sequence reads: CASSELGQGLQLNTEAFF. CDR3 DNA sequence: TGTGCCAGCAGTGAATTGGGACAGGGGCTCCAGTTGAACACTGAAGCTTTCTTT.

To note about this clonotype: A read error may be the cause here, since a much bigger clone is one base away. This chain joins TRBV28 and TRBJ2-5; D remains unclear. V lost 7 bases, J lost 5 bases, and 11 bases lay in between. This CDR3 contains 12 residues. Germline-derived CDR1 and CDR2 are MDHEN and SYDVKM. The CDR3 reads CASNSAEETQYF. The DNA for the CDR3 is TGTGCCAGCAACTCCGCGGAGGAGACCCAGTACTTC.

This clonotype was observed a few times. This chain joins TRBV12-3 or TRBV12-4 and TRBJ2-7; the match to TRBD2 covers 7 bases. J gave up 3 bases and V 8 bases, and 10 bases lay outside the gene matches. The CDR3 runs 14 residues. The CDR3 reads CASSPLGRGYEQYF. The CDR3 DNA is TGTGCCAGCTCCCCCCTGGGGAGGGGCTACGAGCAGTACTTC.

This clonotype was seen at least ten times. The chain has TRBV15 and TRBJ1-6, with 7 bases aligning to TRBD1. Germline V gene sequence: CDR1 LNHNV, CDR2 YYDKDF (reference sequence). This CDR3 is built from 15 residues. The V gene end was trimmed by 1 base and the J gene end by 10 bases; junction bases not matched to a gene: 7. In DNA form, the CDR3 reads TGTGCCACCAGCAGAGCGACAGGGAATGGCTCACCCCTCCACTTT. Translating gives CATSRATGNGSPLHF. The whole variable domain, filled in from reference TRBV15 and TRBJ1-6, reads DAMVIQNPRYQVTQFGKPVTLSCSQTLNHNVMYWYQQKSSQAPKLLFHYYDKDFNNEADTPDNFQSRRPNTSFCFLDIRSPGLGDTAMYLCATSRATGNGSPLHFGNGTRLTVT.

This clonotype was seen many times. The rearrangement links TRBV6-5 to TRBJ2-2; D is uncertain. The CDR3 loop spans 16 amino acids. Germline V gene lookup returns CDR1 MNHEY and CDR2 SVGAGI. Trimming stripped 2 bases from V and 4 bases from J, with 14 bases between. The CDR3 DNA follows: TGTGCCAGCAGTTACGAGGCATCAGTTATCACCGGGGAGCTGTTTTTT. Translation gives CASSYEASVITGELFF.